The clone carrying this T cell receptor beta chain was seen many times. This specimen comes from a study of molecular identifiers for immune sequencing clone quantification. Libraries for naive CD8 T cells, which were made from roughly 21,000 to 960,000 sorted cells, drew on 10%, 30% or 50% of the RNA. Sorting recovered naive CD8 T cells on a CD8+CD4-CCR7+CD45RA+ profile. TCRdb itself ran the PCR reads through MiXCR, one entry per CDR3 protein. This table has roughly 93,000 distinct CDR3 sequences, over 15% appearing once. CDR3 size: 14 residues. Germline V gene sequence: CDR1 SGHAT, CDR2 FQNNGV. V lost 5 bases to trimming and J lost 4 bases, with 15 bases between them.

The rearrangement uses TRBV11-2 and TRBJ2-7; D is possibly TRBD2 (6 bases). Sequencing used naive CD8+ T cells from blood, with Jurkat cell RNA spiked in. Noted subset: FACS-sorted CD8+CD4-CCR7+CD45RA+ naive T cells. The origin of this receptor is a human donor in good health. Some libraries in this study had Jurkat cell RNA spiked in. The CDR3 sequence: CASSIQGRGYEQYF. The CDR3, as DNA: TGTGCCAGCAGCATCCAGGGACGGGGGTACGAGCAGTACTTC.